This record concerns one T cell receptor (beta chain) sequence. Antigen specificity is unknown. The CDR3 contains 16 residues. Germline lookup yields CDR1 SNHLY and CDR2 FYNNEI. Losses at the gene ends were 4 bases for V and 2 bases for J; bases not matched to a gene: 4. Profiled with immunoSEQ multiplex PCR; TCRdb holds only in-frame clones, not every one. The sample includes roughly 280,000 clones, 80% to 90% of them seen just once. The data derive from a study of cytomegalovirus exposure and HLA in healthy donors. Whole-study context: In a later analysis, it was reported that the roughly 120 validation repertoires had been produced on the same platform as the 690 or so repertoires belonging to the first cohort.

The study, taken as a whole, reports: Altogether, 164 TCR beta chains were recorded as cytomegalovirus-associated. A few CMV-associated chains proved CMV antigen-specific in vitro. Most TCR sequences were rare, but some public TCRs occurred in many donors.

The receptor was isolated from a woman aged 18-29 years in good health and CMV-seronegative. The chain is built from TRBV2 and TRBJ2-2; 10 bases map to TRBD1. Sequenced sample: PBMCs. CDR3 sequence reads: CASSVGTGENTGELFF. CDR3 nucleotide sequence: TGTGCCAGCAGTGTAGGGACAGGGGAAAACACCGGGGAGCTGTTTTTT. The whole variable domain, remainder taken from reference TRBV2 and TRBJ2-2, is EPEVTQTPSHQVTQMGQEVILRCVPISNHLYFYWYRQILGQKVEFLVSFYNNEISEKSEIFDDQFSVERPDGSNFTLKIRSTKLEDSAMYFCASSVGTGENTGELFFGEGSRLTVL.